The T cell receptor beta chain under discussion was sequenced for a study of neoadjuvant anti-PD-1 for oral cavity cancer. Here immunoSEQ multiplex PCR was the method, and the copy in TCRdb shows in-frame clones only, minus some. The table records about 14,000 clones, 55% to 75% of them present only once. The patients had HPV-negative, locally advanced oral cavity squamous cell carcinoma. Trimming shortened V by 3 bases and J by 0 bases, and 4 bases separated the two germline ends. CDR3 length equals 12 residues. Germline V gives CDR1 SGHNT, CDR2 YYREEE (reference sequence). This clone was seen only once.

This sequence joins TRBV5-4 and TRBJ2-7; D is unresolved. The receptor was isolated from a person aged 35-79 years with oral cavity squamous cell carcinoma. Sample: PBMCs, taken before nivolumab (anti-PD-1) treatment. Here the CDR3 DNA reads TGTGCCAGCAGCTCCAACTCCTACGAGCAGTACTTC. Protein sequence: CASSSNSYEQYF.